This TCR beta chain was captured in a study of blood T cell repertoires in COVID-19. TCRdb keeps only in-frame clones here, not all; method: immunoSEQ multiplex PCR. In the table there are 150,000 or so clones, roughly 87% of which are singletons. The length of the CDR3 is 17 residues. Germline assignment: CDR1 SGHDT and CDR2 YYEEEE. V was trimmed by 1 base and J by 3 bases, leaving 16 bases between them. The sequence derives from a middle-aged woman who had been exposed to COVID-19. The chain employs TRBV5-6 and TRBJ1-4; the D is unclear. Sequences were obtained from PBMCs or T cells enriched from blood (not recorded which). The CDR3: CASSLSTLKNSNEKLFF. The CDR3 DNA reads as TGTGCCAGCAGCTTGAGCACCTTAAAGAACTCTAATGAAAAACTGTTTTTT.